The rows below give T cell receptor beta chains drawn from one sample of a study of T cells in Graves' hyperthyroidism and ophthalmopathy. TCRdb recomputed calls from the multiplex PCR reads with MiXCR, one row per CDR3 protein. The data hold about 290,000 distinct CDR3 sequences, with over 15% observed a single time. Sequenced material: blood. The receptors shown here come from a woman between 55 and 75 years old with Graves' ophthalmopathy. The CDR3 runs from the conserved cysteine through the conserved F or W. The order of the fields is clone size, J gene, D gene, V gene, CDR3 protein, CDR3 DNA. D genes are given only for firm matches. The size field is filled for only some rows; it gives once, few, many or a size class.

clone size: many
J gene: TRBJ1-5
D gene: .
V gene: TRBV9
CDR3 protein: CASRGGCNQPQHF
CDR3 DNA: TGTGCCAGCAGAGGTGGGTGCAATCAGCCCCAGCATTTT

clone size: many
J gene: TRBJ2-7
D gene: TRBD2
V gene: TRBV5-5
CDR3 protein: CASNQREGAYEQYF
CDR3 DNA: TGTGCCAGCAACCAGCGGGAGGGCGCTTACGAGCAGTACTTC

clone size: many
J gene: TRBJ1-1
D gene: TRBD1
V gene: TRBV30
CDR3 protein: CAWRATGGDSFRTEAFF
CDR3 DNA: TGTGCCTGGAGGGCGACAGGGGGCGATTCGTTTAGGACTGAAGCTTTCTTT

clone size: few
J gene: TRBJ1-2
D gene: .
V gene: TRBV4-3
CDR3 protein: CASSQARDLGSYTF
CDR3 DNA: TGCGCCAGCAGCCAAGCCCGGGATCTCGGGAGCTACACCTTC

clone size: .
J gene: TRBJ1-1
D gene: TRBD1
V gene: TRBV27
CDR3 protein: CASKDRFKNTEAFF
CDR3 DNA: TGTGCCAGCAAGGACAGGTTTAAGAACACTGAAGCTTTCTTT

clone size: many
J gene: TRBJ1-3
D gene: .
V gene: TRBV3-1
CDR3 protein: CASSQVGQIPGNTIYF
CDR3 DNA: TGTGCCAGCAGCCAAGTCGGGCAGATTCCTGGAAACACCATATATTTT

clone size: many
J gene: TRBJ2-5
D gene: .
V gene: TRBV4-2
CDR3 protein: CASSQRGTDTGETQYF
CDR3 DNA: TGTGCCAGCAGCCAAAGAGGGACGGACACGGGGGAGACCCAGTACTTC

clone size: many
J gene: TRBJ1-2
D gene: .
V gene: TRBV13
CDR3 protein: CASSLGGRNIYGYTF
CDR3 DNA: TGTGCCAGCAGCTTAGGAGGACGGAACATCTATGGCTACACCTTC

clone size: .
J gene: TRBJ2-1
D gene: .
V gene: TRBV14
CDR3 protein: CASSQFTGIAHNEQFF
CDR3 DNA: TGTGCCAGCAGCCAATTTACGGGTATAGCACACAATGAGCAGTTCTTC

clone size: once
J gene: TRBJ2-3
D gene: TRBD2
V gene: TRBV2
CDR3 protein: CASSEPAGATDTQYF
CDR3 DNA: TGTGCCAGCAGTGAGCCAGCGGGGGCTACAGATACGCAGTATTTT

clone size: few
J gene: TRBJ1-5
D gene: .
V gene: TRBV6-1
CDR3 protein: CASSEARHETQPQHF
CDR3 DNA: TGTGCCAGCAGTGAAGCTAGACACGAGACTCAGCCCCAGCATTTT

clone size: many
J gene: TRBJ1-2
D gene: .
V gene: TRBV7-2
CDR3 protein: CASTPLQGFGGYTF
CDR3 DNA: TGTGCCAGCACCCCTCTACAGGGATTTGGTGGCTACACCTTC

clone size: many
J gene: TRBJ2-1
D gene: TRBD1
V gene: TRBV3-1
CDR3 protein: CASSPQGNEQFF
CDR3 DNA: TGTGCCAGCAGCCCACAGGGGAATGAGCAGTTCTTC

clone size: .
J gene: TRBJ2-1
D gene: .
V gene: TRBV7-9
CDR3 protein: CASSLEQWGLQFF
CDR3 DNA: TGTGCCAGCAGCTTAGAGCAGTGGGGGCTGCAGTTCTTC

clone size: many
J gene: TRBJ1-1
D gene: .
V gene: TRBV11-2
CDR3 protein: CASSLQGPEAFF
CDR3 DNA: TGTGCCAGCAGCTTACAGGGGCCTGAAGCTTTCTTT

clone size: few
J gene: TRBJ2-7
D gene: .
V gene: TRBV30
CDR3 protein: CALEAGRYEQYF
CDR3 DNA: TGTGCCTTGGAGGCAGGGCGCTACGAGCAGTACTTC

clone size: .
J gene: TRBJ2-2
D gene: .
V gene: TRBV20-1
CDR3 protein: CSASERATGELFF
CDR3 DNA: TGCAGTGCCAGCGAGCGGGCCACCGGGGAGCTGTTTTTT

clone size: many
J gene: TRBJ2-2
D gene: .
V gene: TRBV6-2/TRBV6-3
CDR3 protein: CASSSRGVRTGELFF
CDR3 DNA: TGTGCCAGCAGTTCCCGAGGGGTCCGCACCGGGGAGCTGTTTTTT

clone size: many
J gene: TRBJ2-7
D gene: .
V gene: TRBV12-3/TRBV12-4
CDR3 protein: CASSLLQGRREQYF
CDR3 DNA: TGTGCCAGCAGTTTATTACAGGGAAGGAGAGAGCAGTACTTC

clone size: .
J gene: TRBJ2-7
D gene: .
V gene: TRBV20-1
CDR3 protein: CSAQGLFNSYEQYF
CDR3 DNA: TGCAGTGCCCAGGGGCTATTTAATTCCTACGAGCAGTACTTC

clone size: .
J gene: TRBJ2-2
D gene: .
V gene: TRBV7-3
CDR3 protein: CASSLFGVDGELFF
CDR3 DNA: TGTGCCAGCAGCCTGTTCGGGGTTGACGGGGAGCTGTTTTTT

clone size: many
J gene: TRBJ1-2
D gene: .
V gene: TRBV27
CDR3 protein: CASSSTKDFGLTGYTF
CDR3 DNA: TGTGCCAGCAGTTCTACCAAGGACTTTGGTCTTACGGGCTACACCTTC

clone size: .
J gene: TRBJ1-3
D gene: .
V gene: TRBV6-1
CDR3 protein: CASIGGYGNTIYF
CDR3 DNA: TGTGCCAGCATAGGGGGTTACGGAAACACCATATATTTT

clone size: many
J gene: TRBJ2-7
D gene: TRBD1
V gene: TRBV6-1
CDR3 protein: CASSDRGQGYYEQYF
CDR3 DNA: TGTGCCAGCAGTGATAGGGGACAGGGTTACTACGAGCAGTACTTC

clone size: many
J gene: TRBJ1-1
D gene: TRBD1
V gene: TRBV7-2
CDR3 protein: CASSFQGQGSEAFF
CDR3 DNA: TGTGCCAGCAGCTTCCAAGGACAGGGCAGTGAAGCTTTCTTT

clone size: many
J gene: TRBJ1-2
D gene: .
V gene: TRBV5-5
CDR3 protein: CASSFGGRGTSNYGYTF
CDR3 DNA: TGTGCCAGCAGCTTCGGGGGGCGGGGAACGAGTAACTATGGCTACACCTTC

clone size: many
J gene: TRBJ2-7
D gene: TRBD1
V gene: TRBV5-6
CDR3 protein: CASSRRSTGLNSYEQYF
CDR3 DNA: TGTGCCAGCAGCCGTCGATCGACAGGGTTAAACTCCTACGAGCAGTACTTC

clone size: many
J gene: TRBJ2-7
D gene: .
V gene: TRBV12-3/TRBV12-4
CDR3 protein: CASSLARAGLGRHYEQYF
CDR3 DNA: TGTGCCAGCAGTTTAGCGCGAGCAGGTTTGGGCAGGCACTACGAGCAGTACTTC

clone size: many
J gene: TRBJ1-2
D gene: .
V gene: TRBV3-1
CDR3 protein: CASSQQGIDGYTF
CDR3 DNA: TGTGCCAGCAGCCAGCAGGGGATCGATGGCTACACCTTC

clone size: few
J gene: TRBJ2-5
D gene: .
V gene: TRBV6-5
CDR3 protein: CASSYDRGRQETQYF
CDR3 DNA: TGTGCCAGCAGTTACGATAGGGGCCGGCAAGAGACCCAGTACTTC

clone size: few
J gene: TRBJ2-3
D gene: TRBD1
V gene: TRBV19
CDR3 protein: CASTDRGPDTQYF
CDR3 DNA: TGTGCCAGTACGGACAGGGGACCGGATACGCAGTATTTT

clone size: once
J gene: TRBJ2-2
D gene: .
V gene: TRBV5-1
CDR3 protein: CASSLYGGELFF
CDR3 DNA: TGCGCCAGCAGCTTATACGGCGGGGAGCTGTTTTTT

clone size: many
J gene: TRBJ1-1
D gene: .
V gene: TRBV12-3/TRBV12-4
CDR3 protein: CASSFFRDGEAFF
CDR3 DNA: TGTGCCAGCAGTTTTTTCAGGGACGGTGAAGCTTTCTTT

clone size: few
J gene: TRBJ2-5
D gene: .
V gene: TRBV19
CDR3 protein: CASSGRGLEETQYF
CDR3 DNA: TGTGCCAGTTCCGGCAGGGGTTTAGAAGAGACCCAGTACTTC

clone size: .
J gene: TRBJ2-1
D gene: TRBD2
V gene: TRBV6-2/TRBV6-3
CDR3 protein: CASRWGAGGGPYNEQFF
CDR3 DNA: TGTGCCAGCAGATGGGGAGCGGGAGGGGGACCCTACAATGAGCAGTTCTTC

clone size: many
J gene: TRBJ2-5
D gene: .
V gene: TRBV29-1
CDR3 protein: CSVVRGLVETQYF
CDR3 DNA: TGCAGCGTTGTTCGGGGTTTAGTTGAGACCCAGTACTTC

clone size: .
J gene: TRBJ2-1
D gene: .
V gene: TRBV7-9
CDR3 protein: CASSLGGGVNEQFF
CDR3 DNA: TGTGCCAGCAGCTTAGGAGGGGGGGTAAATGAGCAGTTCTTC

clone size: many
J gene: TRBJ1-5
D gene: TRBD1
V gene: TRBV20-1
CDR3 protein: CSALPGQGRGNQPQHF
CDR3 DNA: TGCAGTGCGCTACCGGGACAGGGACGTGGCAATCAGCCCCAGCATTTT

clone size: .
J gene: TRBJ2-7
D gene: TRBD1
V gene: TRBV11-2
CDR3 protein: CASSRLPGTGGYEQYF
CDR3 DNA: TGTGCCAGCAGCCGATTGCCCGGGACAGGGGGCTACGAGCAGTACTTC

clone size: many
J gene: TRBJ1-1
D gene: .
V gene: TRBV6-1
CDR3 protein: CASTQQTGNTEAFF
CDR3 DNA: TGTGCCAGCACCCAACAGACAGGGAACACTGAAGCTTTCTTT

clone size: few
J gene: TRBJ1-3
D gene: TRBD1
V gene: TRBV5-1
CDR3 protein: CASSPSSGTENGNTIYF
CDR3 DNA: TGCGCCAGCAGCCCAAGCTCCGGGACAGAGAATGGAAACACCATATATTTT

clone size: .
J gene: TRBJ2-2
D gene: .
V gene: TRBV4-3
CDR3 protein: CASSQTNRVGELFF
CDR3 DNA: TGCGCCAGCAGCCAGACTAACAGGGTCGGGGAGCTGTTTTTT

clone size: many
J gene: TRBJ1-6
D gene: TRBD1
V gene: TRBV6-1
CDR3 protein: CASSSTGDNSPLHF
CDR3 DNA: TGTGCCAGCAGTTCGACAGGGGATAATTCACCCCTCCACTTT

clone size: .
J gene: TRBJ1-2
D gene: .
V gene: TRBV12-3/TRBV12-4
CDR3 protein: CASSFGNYGCTF
CDR3 DNA: TGTGCCAGCAGTTTTGGCAACTATGGCTGCACCTTC

clone size: many
J gene: TRBJ2-7
D gene: TRBD1
V gene: TRBV9
CDR3 protein: CASSPQGAKNSYEQYF
CDR3 DNA: TGTGCCAGCAGCCCACAGGGGGCCAAGAATTCCTACGAGCAGTACTTC

clone size: .
J gene: TRBJ1-5
D gene: .
V gene: TRBV28
CDR3 protein: CASSLGVRGDQPQHF
CDR3 DNA: TGTGCCAGCAGTTTAGGGGTCAGGGGCGATCAGCCCCAGCATTTT

clone size: .
J gene: TRBJ2-3
D gene: .
V gene: TRBV27
CDR3 protein: CTSRVMLGTDTQYF
CDR3 DNA: TGTACCAGCAGGGTGATGTTGGGAACAGATACGCAGTATTTT

clone size: once
J gene: TRBJ2-1
D gene: TRBD2
V gene: TRBV28
CDR3 protein: CASSFGLAGESYNEQFF
CDR3 DNA: TGTGCCAGCAGTTTTGGACTAGCGGGAGAGTCCTACAATGAGCAGTTCTTC